This paragraph reports one T cell receptor beta chain. The entry originates in a study of blood T cell repertoires in COVID-19. About the research overall: Sites across the United States, Italy and Spain contributed samples from acute and convalescent COVID-19.

Per the germline V gene, CDR1 is SGHTA and CDR2 is FQGNSA. The CDR3 has 14 residues. Losses at the gene ends were 5 bases for V and 3 bases for J; bases not matched to a gene: 4. Produced via immunoSEQ multiplex PCR; TCRdb's table is partial and in-frame only. Of 200,000 to 250,000 clones listed, roughly 90% are singletons. The material sequenced was peripheral blood. The V gene is TRBV7-2, the J gene TRBJ2-7; TRBD2 matches at 10 bases. The clonotype was recovered from a woman aged 40-49 years who had recovered from COVID-19. CDR3 region: CASSPASGSYEQYF. DNA for the CDR3: TGTGCCAGCAGCCCGGCTAGCGGGAGCTACGAGCAGTACTTC.